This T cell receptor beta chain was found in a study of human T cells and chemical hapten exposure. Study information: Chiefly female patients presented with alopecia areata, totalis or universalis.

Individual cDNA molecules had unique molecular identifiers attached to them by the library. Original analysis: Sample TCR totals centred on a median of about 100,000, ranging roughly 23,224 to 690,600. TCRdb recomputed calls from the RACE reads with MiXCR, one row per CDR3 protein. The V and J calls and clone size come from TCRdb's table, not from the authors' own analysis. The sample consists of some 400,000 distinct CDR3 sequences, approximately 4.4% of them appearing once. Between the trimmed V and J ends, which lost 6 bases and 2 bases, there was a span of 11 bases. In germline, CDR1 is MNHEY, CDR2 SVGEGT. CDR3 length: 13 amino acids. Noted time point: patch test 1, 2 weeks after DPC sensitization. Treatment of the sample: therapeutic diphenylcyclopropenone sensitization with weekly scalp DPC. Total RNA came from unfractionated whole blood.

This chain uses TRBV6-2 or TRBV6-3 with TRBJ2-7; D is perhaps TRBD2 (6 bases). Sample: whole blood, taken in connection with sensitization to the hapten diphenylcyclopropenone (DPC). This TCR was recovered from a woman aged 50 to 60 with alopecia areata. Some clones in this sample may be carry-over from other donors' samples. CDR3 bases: TGTGCCAGCAGAGCAGGCGGGGCCTACGAGCAGTACTTC. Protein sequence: CASRAGGAYEQYF.